A selection of T cell receptor beta chains follows, all from one sample in a study of T cell repertoires in cytomegalovirus infection. TCRdb processed the reads anew with MiXCR; each CDR3 protein has one entry. This repertoire shows fewer than 550,000 distinct CDR3 sequences, 16% found once; its top ten account for approximately 24%. What was sequenced was CD8+ T cells from PBMCs. All receptors derive from a human donor in good health (CMV status not recorded). Some clones in this sample may be carry-over from other donors' samples. The CDR3 runs from the conserved cysteine through the conserved F or W. D genes are given only for firm matches. Clone sizes are given selectively: once, few, many, or a class where the clone is expanded.

TRBD1	TRBV27	TRBJ2-2	-	CASLTRGQGRSAGVLFF	TGTGCCAGCCTAACCCGTGGACAGGGGAGGAGTGCCGGGGTGCTGTTTTTT
-	TRBV24-1	TRBJ1-5	many	CATSGQGGNQPQHF	TGTGCCACCAGTGGGCAGGGTGGCAATCAGCCCCAGCATTTT
-	TRBV3-1	TRBJ2-7	-	CASSSLEDYEQYF	TGTGCCAGCAGCTCACTTGAGGACTACGAGCAGTACTTC
TRBD2	TRBV4-2	TRBJ2-7	-	CASSQDKATSGFYEQYF	TGTGCCAGCAGCCAAGATAAGGCGACTAGCGGTTTCTACGAGCAGTACTTC
-	TRBV6-1	TRBJ1-1	-	CASNWGQGGYTEAFF	TGTGCCAGCAACTGGGGCCAGGGCGGTTACACTGAAGCTTTCTTT
TRBD2	TRBV27	TRBJ2-1	-	CASSIRLAGGPLNEQFF	TGTGCCAGCAGTATAAGACTAGCGGGAGGGCCCCTCAATGAGCAGTTCTTC
-	TRBV7-6	TRBJ1-2	-	CACSLAHSGEGSVGYTF	TGTGCCTGCAGCTTAGCGCACAGTGGCGAAGGATCAGTTGGCTACACCTTC
TRBD2	TRBV27	TRBJ2-3	many	CASSRGGRPTDTQYF	TGTGCCAGCAGCCGAGGCGGGAGGCCCACAGATACGCAGTATTTT
-	TRBV29-1	TRBJ2-4	few	CSVGDWVDAKNIQYF	TGCAGCGTTGGGGACTGGGTTGACGCCAAAAACATTCAGTACTTC
TRBD1	TRBV27	TRBJ1-1	many	CASSRTGGAEAFF	TGTGCCAGCAGTCGAACAGGGGGCGCTGAAGCTTTCTTT
-	TRBV20-1	TRBJ2-5	once	CSARDRGSPETQYF	TGCAGTGCTAGAGATCGGGGGAGCCCGGAGACCCAGTACTTC
-	TRBV2	TRBJ1-2	-	CASRNREDGYTF	TGTGCCAGCAGGAACAGGGAAGATGGCTACACCTTC
TRBD2	TRBV4-2	TRBJ2-2	-	CASSQDSGRNGELFF	TGTGCCAGCAGCCAAGATAGCGGGAGAAACGGGGAGCTGTTTTTT
-	TRBV11-1	TRBJ2-7	many	CASSLEVTPVEKEQYF	TGTGCCAGCAGCTTAGAGGTGACACCGGTGGAGAAAGAGCAGTACTTC
-	TRBV7-9	TRBJ2-5	few	CASSLQLQETQYF	TGTGCCAGCAGCTTGCAGCTACAAGAGACCCAGTACTTC
TRBD2	TRBV7-2	TRBJ2-1	many	CASSPGTSGNEQFF	TGTGCCAGCAGCCCCGGGACTAGCGGGAATGAGCAGTTCTTC
-	TRBV10-3	TRBJ1-1	-	CAISDRDTGNTEAFF	TGTGCCATCAGTGACCGGGACACAGGGAACACTGAAGCTTTCTTT
-	TRBV5-6	TRBJ1-5	few	CASQDRYSNQPQHF	TGTGCCAGCCAGGACAGATATAGCAATCAGCCCCAGCATTTT
TRBD2	TRBV27	TRBJ2-7	-	CASSLPGTSGSSREQYF	TGTGCCAGCAGTTTACCCGGGACTAGCGGGAGTTCCCGCGAGCAGTACTTC
-	TRBV7-9	TRBJ1-6	few	CASSLPGSSSPLHF	TGTGCCAGCAGCTTACCAGGAAGTAGTTCACCCCTCCACTTT
TRBD2	TRBV2	TRBJ2-1	-	CASISGSSYNEQFF	TGTGCCAGCATAAGCGGGAGCTCCTACAATGAGCAGTTCTTC
-	TRBV7-9	TRBJ1-2	few	CASSFSAGKGGYTF	TGTGCCAGCAGCTTCTCAGCCGGGAAAGGTGGCTACACCTTC
-	TRBV7-9	TRBJ1-1	few	CASSFRRSEAFF	TGTGCCAGCAGCTTTAGACGGTCTGAAGCTTTCTTT
TRBD1	TRBV7-9	TRBJ1-1	few	CASSRAGTANTEAFF	TGTGCCAGCAGTCGCGCCGGGACAGCTAACACTGAAGCTTTCTTT
TRBD2	TRBV9	TRBJ2-1	-	CASSTSSGRNEQFF	TGTGCCAGCAGCACCTCTAGCGGGAGGAATGAGCAGTTCTTC
-	TRBV6-1	TRBJ1-3	many	CASTYIVNRETGSDTIYF	TGTGCCAGCACCTACATCGTAAACAGGGAGACGGGATCGGACACCATATATTTT
-	TRBV7-9	TRBJ1-4	many	CASSSSEAAGKLFF	TGTGCCAGCAGCTCTTCCGAAGCTGCCGGAAAACTGTTTTTT
TRBD2	TRBV10-3	TRBJ2-1	few	CAITIRLAGETRGIHAYNEQFF	TGTGCCATCACCATTCGACTAGCGGGAGAGACTAGAGGGATACATGCCTACAATGAGCAGTTCTTC
TRBD2	TRBV12-3/TRBV12-4	TRBJ2-1	many	CASSTSGSGNEQFF	TGTGCCAGCAGTACCAGCGGGAGCGGCAATGAGCAGTTCTTC
-	TRBV9	TRBJ2-7	few	CASSVGQQTYEQYF	TGTGCCAGCAGCGTAGGGCAACAGACCTACGAGCAGTACTTC
-	TRBV10-3	TRBJ2-5	many	CAISESPGEETQYF	TGTGCCATCAGTGAGTCGCCGGGGGAGGAGACCCAGTACTTC
-	TRBV28	TRBJ1-5	many	CASSLLVDQPQHF	TGTGCCAGCAGTTTACTGGTAGATCAGCCCCAGCATTTT
-	TRBV9	TRBJ2-3	-	CASSGAYGADTQYF	TGTGCCAGCAGCGGGGCCTATGGGGCAGATACGCAGTATTTT
-	TRBV28	TRBJ1-5	many	CASSFGPRSNQPQHF	TGTGCCAGCAGTTTTGGACCCCGTAGCAATCAGCCCCAGCATTTT
TRBD2	TRBV7-7	TRBJ2-2	few	CASSPLLSGGLRDTGELFF	TGTGCCAGCAGCCCCCTACTAAGCGGGGGGCTTCGCGACACCGGGGAGCTGTTTTTT
-	TRBV11-2	TRBJ2-3	-	CASTLSTDTQYF	TGTGCCAGCACCTTAAGTACAGATACGCAGTATTTT
TRBD2	TRBV12-3/TRBV12-4	TRBJ2-7	many	CASSLVAIAGVEQYF	TGTGCCAGCAGTTTAGTAGCGATAGCGGGAGTCGAGCAGTACTTC
-	TRBV27	TRBJ2-1	few	CASSFRGTSYNEQFF	TGTGCCAGCAGTTTTAGGGGTACCTCCTACAATGAGCAGTTCTTC
-	TRBV14	TRBJ1-1	few	CASSQDAGVSTEAFF	TGTGCCAGCAGCCAAGATGCAGGGGTAAGCACTGAAGCTTTCTTT
-	TRBV29-1	TRBJ1-2	few	CSVEEAGVKANYGYTF	TGCAGCGTTGAAGAAGCAGGGGTGAAAGCTAACTATGGCTACACCTTC
-	TRBV2	TRBJ2-5	many	CASSGTTSSQETQYF	TGTGCCAGCAGTGGGACTACCTCATCCCAAGAGACCCAGTACTTC
TRBD2	TRBV7-9	TRBJ2-2	many	CASSLATSGGPKSNTGELFF	TGTGCCAGCAGCTTAGCGACTAGCGGGGGGCCGAAGTCGAACACCGGGGAGCTGTTTTTT